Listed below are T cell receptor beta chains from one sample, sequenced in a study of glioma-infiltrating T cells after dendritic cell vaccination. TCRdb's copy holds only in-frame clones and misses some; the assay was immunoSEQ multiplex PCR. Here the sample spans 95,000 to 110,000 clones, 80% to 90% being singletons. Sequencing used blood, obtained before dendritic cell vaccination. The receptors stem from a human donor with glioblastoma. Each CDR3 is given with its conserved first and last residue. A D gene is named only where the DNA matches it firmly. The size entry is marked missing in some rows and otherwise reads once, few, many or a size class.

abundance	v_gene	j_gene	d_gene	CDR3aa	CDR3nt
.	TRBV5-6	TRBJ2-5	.	CASSLGQQETQYF	TGTGCCAGCAGCTTGGGACAGCAAGAGACCCAGTACTTC
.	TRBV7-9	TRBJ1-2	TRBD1	CASSSPTGGLFYGYTF	TGTGCCAGCAGCTCCCCGACAGGGGGGCTTTTCTATGGCTACACCTTC
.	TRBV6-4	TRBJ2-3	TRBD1	CASSDSKGQGTDTQYF	TGTGCCAGCAGTGACAGTAAGGGACAGGGCACAGATACGCAGTATTTT
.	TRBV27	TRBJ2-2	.	CASSHWRGSGELFF	TGTGCCAGCAGTCATTGGCGGGGTTCCGGGGAGCTGTTTTTT
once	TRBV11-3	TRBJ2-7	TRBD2	CASSLVTSGGYEQYF	TGTGCCAGCAGCTTAGTGACTAGCGGGGGGTACGAGCAGTACTTC
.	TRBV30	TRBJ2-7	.	CAWSARYEQYF	TGTGCCTGGAGCGCCCGGTACGAGCAGTACTTC
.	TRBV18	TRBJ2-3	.	CANHQRDLYSTDTQYF	TGTGCCAATCACCAGCGCGATCTCTATAGCACAGATACGCAGTATTTT
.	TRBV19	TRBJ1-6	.	CASSPQDNSPLHF	TGTGCCAGTAGTCCCCAGGATAATTCACCCCTCCACTTT
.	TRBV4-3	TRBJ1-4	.	CASSQGGRENEKLFF	TGCGCCAGCAGCCAAGGGGGGCGGGAGAATGAAAAACTGTTTTTT
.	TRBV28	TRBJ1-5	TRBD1	CASSSPGQGRVGNQPQHF	TGTGCCAGCAGTTCGCCGGGACAGGGGAGGGTTGGTAATCAGCCCCAGCATTTT
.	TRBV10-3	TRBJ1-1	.	CASRPPGDWTEAFF	TGTGCCAGCAGACCCCCCGGGGATTGGACTGAAGCTTTCTTT
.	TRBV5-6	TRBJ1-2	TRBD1	CASSSIQGAAGYTF	TGTGCCAGCAGCTCGATACAGGGGGCAGCTGGCTACACCTTC
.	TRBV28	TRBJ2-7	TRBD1	CASRQGPSYEQYF	TGTGCCAGTCGACAGGGCCCTTCCTACGAGCAGTACTTC
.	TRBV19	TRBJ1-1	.	CASSRDWNTEAFF	TGTGCCAGTAGTAGGGACTGGAACACTGAAGCTTTCTTT
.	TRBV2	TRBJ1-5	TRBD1	CASSGTGQNQPQHF	TGTGCCAGTTCCGGGACAGGGCAGAATCAGCCCCAGCATTTT
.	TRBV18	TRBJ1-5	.	CASSPVGGLNSNQPQHF	TGTGCCAGCTCACCCGTCGGCGGACTGAATAGCAATCAGCCCCAGCATTTT
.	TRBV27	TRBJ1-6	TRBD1	CASSFDRGTYNSPLHF	TGTGCCAGCAGTTTCGACAGGGGGACCTATAATTCACCCCTCCACTTT
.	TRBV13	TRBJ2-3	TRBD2	CASSLLAGGSADTQYF	TGTGCCAGCAGCTTATTGGCGGGGGGGAGTGCAGATACGCAGTATTTT
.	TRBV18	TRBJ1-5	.	CASSRMSWASNQPQHF	TGTGCCAGCTCACGCATGAGCTGGGCGTCTAATCAGCCCCAGCATTTT
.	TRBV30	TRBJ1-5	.	CACSLGERQPQHF	TGTGCCTGTTCACTCGGGGAGCGCCAGCCCCAGCATTTT
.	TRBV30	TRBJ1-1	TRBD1	CALGQGLMNTEAFF	TGTGCCTTGGGACAGGGCCTCATGAACACTGAAGCTTTCTTT
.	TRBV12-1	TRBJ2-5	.	CASSSFHRGRETQYF	TGTGCCAGCAGCTCTTTCCACAGGGGGCGAGAGACCCAGTACTTC
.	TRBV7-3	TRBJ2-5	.	CASSKGLEETQYF	TGTGCCAGCAGCAAGGGGTTAGAGGAGACCCAGTACTTC
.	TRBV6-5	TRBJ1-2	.	CASSYSWLGGSGYTF	TGTGCCAGCAGTTACTCGTGGTTGGGGGGTTCGGGCTACACCTTC
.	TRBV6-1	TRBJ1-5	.	CASSEPVDQPQHF	TGTGCCAGCAGCGAGCCGGTGGATCAGCCCCAGCATTTT
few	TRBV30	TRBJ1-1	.	CAWSPEGGEAFF	TGTGCCTGGAGCCCCGAAGGAGGTGAAGCTTTCTTT
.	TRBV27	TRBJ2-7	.	CASSLRGPSNEQYF	TGTGCCAGCAGTTTGCGGGGACCTTCCAACGAGCAGTACTTC
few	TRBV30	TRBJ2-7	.	CAWRSPYEQYF	TGTGCCTGGAGGAGCCCCTACGAGCAGTACTTC
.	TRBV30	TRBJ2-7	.	CAWSVRDSYEQYF	TGTGCCTGGAGTGTCAGGGACTCCTACGAGCAGTACTTC
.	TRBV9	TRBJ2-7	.	CASSVGLSYEQYF	TGTGCCAGCAGCGTCGGACTCTCCTACGAGCAGTACTTC